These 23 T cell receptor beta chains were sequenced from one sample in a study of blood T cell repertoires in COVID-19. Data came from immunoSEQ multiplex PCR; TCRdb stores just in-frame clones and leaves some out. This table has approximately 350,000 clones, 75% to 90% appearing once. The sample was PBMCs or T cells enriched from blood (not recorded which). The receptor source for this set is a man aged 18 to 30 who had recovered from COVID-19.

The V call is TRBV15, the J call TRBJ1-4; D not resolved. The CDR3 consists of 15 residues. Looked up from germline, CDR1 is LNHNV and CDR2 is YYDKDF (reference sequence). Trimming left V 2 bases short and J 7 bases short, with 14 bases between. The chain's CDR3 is CATSRHQRRGEKLFF. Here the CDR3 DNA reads TGTGCCACCAGCAGACACCAAAGACGAGGTGAAAAACTGTTTTTT.

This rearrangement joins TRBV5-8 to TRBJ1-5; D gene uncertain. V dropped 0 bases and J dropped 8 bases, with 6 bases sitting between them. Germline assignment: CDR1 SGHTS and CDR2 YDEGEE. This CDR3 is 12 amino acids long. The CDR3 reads CASSLDREPQHF. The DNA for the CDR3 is TGTGCCAGCAGCTTGGACCGGGAGCCCCAGCATTTT.

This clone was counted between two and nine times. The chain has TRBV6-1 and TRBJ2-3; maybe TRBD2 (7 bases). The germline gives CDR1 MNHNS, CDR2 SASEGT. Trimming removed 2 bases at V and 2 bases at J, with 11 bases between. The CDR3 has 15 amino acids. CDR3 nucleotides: TGTGCCAGCAGTGAACACGGGGGGCCCACAGATACGCAGTATTTT. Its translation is CASSEHGGPTDTQYF.

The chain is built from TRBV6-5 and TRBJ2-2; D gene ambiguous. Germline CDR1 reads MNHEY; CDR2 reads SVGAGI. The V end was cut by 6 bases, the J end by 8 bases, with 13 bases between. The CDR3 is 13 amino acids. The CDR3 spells CASSRLRGGELFF. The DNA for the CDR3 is TGTGCCAGCAGCCGTTTGAGAGGAGGGGAGCTGTTTTTT.

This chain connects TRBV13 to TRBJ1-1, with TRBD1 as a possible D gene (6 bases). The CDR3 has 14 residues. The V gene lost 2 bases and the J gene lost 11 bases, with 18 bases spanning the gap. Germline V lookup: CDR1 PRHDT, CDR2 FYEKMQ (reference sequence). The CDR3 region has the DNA TGTGCCAGCAGCTTAAATGATGCGGGGGCCCGGGCTTTCTTT. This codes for CASSLNDAGARAFF.

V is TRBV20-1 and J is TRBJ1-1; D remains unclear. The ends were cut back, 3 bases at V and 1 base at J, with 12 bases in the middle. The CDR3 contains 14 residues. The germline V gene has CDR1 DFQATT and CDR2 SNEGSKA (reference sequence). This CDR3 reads CSASRGLSNTEAFF. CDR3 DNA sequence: TGCAGTGCTAGTCGAGGGCTGTCGAACACTGAAGCTTTCTTT.

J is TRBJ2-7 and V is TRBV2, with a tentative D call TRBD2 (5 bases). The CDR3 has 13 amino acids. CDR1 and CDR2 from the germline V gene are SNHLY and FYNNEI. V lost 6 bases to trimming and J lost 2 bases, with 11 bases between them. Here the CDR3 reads CASSLGETYEQYF. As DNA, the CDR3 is TGTGCCAGCAGCCTCGGGGAGACCTACGAGCAGTACTTC. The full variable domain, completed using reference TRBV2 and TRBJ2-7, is EPEVTQTPSHQVTQMGQEVILRCVPISNHLYFYWYRQILGQKVEFLVSFYNNEISEKSEIFDDQFSVERPDGSNFTLKIRSTKLEDSAMYFCASSLGETYEQYFGPGTRLTVT.

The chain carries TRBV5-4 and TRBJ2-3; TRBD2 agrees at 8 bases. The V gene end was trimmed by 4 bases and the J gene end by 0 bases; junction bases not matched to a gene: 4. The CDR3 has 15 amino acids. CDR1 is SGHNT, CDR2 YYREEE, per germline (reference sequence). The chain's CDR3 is CASSPGLASTDTQYF. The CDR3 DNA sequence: TGTGCCAGCAGCCCCGGACTAGCTAGCACAGATACGCAGTATTTT.

The CDR3 DNA sequence: TGTGCCACCAGTGAGGGTCGACAGGGGAACAATCAGCCCCAGCATTTT. Translation: CATSEGRQGNNQPQHF. The rearrangement uses TRBV24-1 and TRBJ1-5, with 8 bases aligning to TRBD1. V shed 4 bases and J 3 bases; nucleotides not matched to a gene: 7. Germline V gene data show CDR1 as KGHDR and CDR2 as SFDVKD. The CDR3 totals 16 residues.

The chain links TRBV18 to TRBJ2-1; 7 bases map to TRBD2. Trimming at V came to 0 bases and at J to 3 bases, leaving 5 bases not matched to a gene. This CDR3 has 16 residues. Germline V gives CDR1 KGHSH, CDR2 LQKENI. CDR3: CASSPPMGGNYNEQFF. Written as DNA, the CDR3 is TGTGCCAGCTCACCACCAATGGGAGGGAACTACAATGAGCAGTTCTTC.

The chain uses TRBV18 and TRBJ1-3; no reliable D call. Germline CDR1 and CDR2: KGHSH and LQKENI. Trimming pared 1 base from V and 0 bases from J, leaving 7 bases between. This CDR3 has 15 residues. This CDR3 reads CASSPLGSSGNTIYF. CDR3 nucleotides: TGTGCCAGCTCACCACTTGGGAGCTCTGGAAACACCATATATTTT.

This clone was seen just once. CDR3 residues: CASSEEQGGSPLHF. CDR3 DNA: TGTGCCAGCAGTGAAGAACAGGGGGGGTCACCCCTCCACTTT. The chain carries TRBV2 and TRBJ1-6; 8 bases are shared with TRBD1. Germline values: CDR1 SNHLY, CDR2 FYNNEI. The CDR3 length is 14 residues. Trimming removed 1 base from V and 10 bases from J; junction bases left unmatched: 3.

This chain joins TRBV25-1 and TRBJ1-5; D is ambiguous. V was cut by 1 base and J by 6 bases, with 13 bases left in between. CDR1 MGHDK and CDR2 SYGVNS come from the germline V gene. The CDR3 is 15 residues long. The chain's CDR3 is CASSELGSVGQPQHF. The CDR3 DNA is TGTGCCAGCAGTGAATTGGGGAGTGTGGGTCAGCCCCAGCATTTT.

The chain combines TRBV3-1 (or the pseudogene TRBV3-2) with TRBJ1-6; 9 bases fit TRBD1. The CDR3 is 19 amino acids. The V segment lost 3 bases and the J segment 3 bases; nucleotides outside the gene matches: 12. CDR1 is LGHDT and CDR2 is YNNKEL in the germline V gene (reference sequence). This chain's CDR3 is CASSQDPQGAPVYNSPLHF. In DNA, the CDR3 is TGTGCCAGCAGCCAGGATCCACAGGGGGCCCCTGTCTATAATTCACCCCTCCACTTT.

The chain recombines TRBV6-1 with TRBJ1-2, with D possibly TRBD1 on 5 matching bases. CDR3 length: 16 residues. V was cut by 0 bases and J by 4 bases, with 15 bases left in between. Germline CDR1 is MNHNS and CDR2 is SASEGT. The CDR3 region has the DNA TGTGCCAGCAGTGAAGCTGGCGCAGGGCTTGGCTATGGCTACACCTTC. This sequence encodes CASSEAGAGLGYGYTF.

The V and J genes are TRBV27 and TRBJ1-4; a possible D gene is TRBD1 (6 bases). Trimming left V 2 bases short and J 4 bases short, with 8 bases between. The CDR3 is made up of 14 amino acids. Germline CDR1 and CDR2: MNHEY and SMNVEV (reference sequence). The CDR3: CASSLGQYNEKLFF. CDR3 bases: TGTGCCAGCAGTTTAGGACAGTATAATGAAAAACTGTTTTTT.

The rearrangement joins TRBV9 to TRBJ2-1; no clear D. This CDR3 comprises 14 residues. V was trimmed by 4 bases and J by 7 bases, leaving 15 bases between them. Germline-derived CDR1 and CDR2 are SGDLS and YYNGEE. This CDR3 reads CASSSPPGLNEQFF. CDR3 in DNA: TGTGCCAGCAGCTCCCCTCCCGGGTTGAATGAGCAGTTCTTC.

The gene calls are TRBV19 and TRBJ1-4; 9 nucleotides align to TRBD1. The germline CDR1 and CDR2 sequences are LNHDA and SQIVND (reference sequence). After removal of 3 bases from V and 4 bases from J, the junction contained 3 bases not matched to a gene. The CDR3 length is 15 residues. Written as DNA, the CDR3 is TGTGCCAGTAGTATCGCGGGACAGGGTAATGAAAAACTGTTTTTT. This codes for CASSIAGQGNEKLFF.

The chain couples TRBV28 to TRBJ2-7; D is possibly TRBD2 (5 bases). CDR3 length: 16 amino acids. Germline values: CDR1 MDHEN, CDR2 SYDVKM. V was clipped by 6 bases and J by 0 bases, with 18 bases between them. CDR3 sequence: CASSSTSGISSYEQYF. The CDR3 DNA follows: TGTGCCAGCAGCTCGACTTCGGGGATAAGCTCCTACGAGCAGTACTTC.

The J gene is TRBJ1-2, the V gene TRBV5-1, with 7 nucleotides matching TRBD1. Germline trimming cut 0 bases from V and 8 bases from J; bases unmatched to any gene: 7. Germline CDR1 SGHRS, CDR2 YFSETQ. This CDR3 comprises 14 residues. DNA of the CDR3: TGCGCCAGCAGCTTGGGACAGGGAAGTGGAGGCTACACCTTC. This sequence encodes CASSLGQGSGGYTF.

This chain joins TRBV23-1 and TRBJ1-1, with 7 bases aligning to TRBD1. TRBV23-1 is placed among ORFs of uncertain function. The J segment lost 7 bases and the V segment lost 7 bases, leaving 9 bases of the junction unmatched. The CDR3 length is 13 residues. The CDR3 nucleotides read TGCGCCAGCACCCCTAGGGGGCGGGGTGAAGCTTTCTTT. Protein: CASTPRGRGEAFF.

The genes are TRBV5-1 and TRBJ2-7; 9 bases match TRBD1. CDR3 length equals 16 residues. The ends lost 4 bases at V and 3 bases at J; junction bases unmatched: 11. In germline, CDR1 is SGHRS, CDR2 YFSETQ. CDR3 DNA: TGCGCCAGCAGCCCTGAGGGACAGGGTATCTACTACGAGCAGTACTTC. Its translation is CASSPEGQGIYYEQYF.

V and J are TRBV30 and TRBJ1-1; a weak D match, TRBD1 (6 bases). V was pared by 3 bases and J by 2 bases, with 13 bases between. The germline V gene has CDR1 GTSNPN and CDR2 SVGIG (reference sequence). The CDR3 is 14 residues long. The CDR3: CAWSTRGYNTEAFF. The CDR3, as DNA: TGTGCCTGGAGCACTAGGGGGTACAACACTGAAGCTTTCTTT. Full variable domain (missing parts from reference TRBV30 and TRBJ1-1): SQTIHQWPATLVQPVGSPLSLECTVEGTSNPNLYWYRQAAGRGLQLLFYSVGIGQISSEVPQNLSASRPQDRQFILSSKKLLLSDSGFYLCAWSTRGYNTEAFFGQGTRLTVV.